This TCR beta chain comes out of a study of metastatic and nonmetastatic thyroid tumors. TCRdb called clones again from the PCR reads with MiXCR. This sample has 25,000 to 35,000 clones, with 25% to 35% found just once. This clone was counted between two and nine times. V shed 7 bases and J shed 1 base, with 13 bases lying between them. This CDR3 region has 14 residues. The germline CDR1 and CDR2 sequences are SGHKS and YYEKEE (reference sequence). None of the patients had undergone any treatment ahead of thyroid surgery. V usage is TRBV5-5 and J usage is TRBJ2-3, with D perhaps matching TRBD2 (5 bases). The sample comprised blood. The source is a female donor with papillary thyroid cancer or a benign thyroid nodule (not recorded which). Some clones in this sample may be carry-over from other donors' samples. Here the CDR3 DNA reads TGTGCCAGCTGCGGGCATCTGGGCACAGATACGCAGTATTTT. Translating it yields CASCGHLGTDTQYF.